The 28 T cell receptor beta chains listed next were all sequenced from one sample in a study of shared clonotypes between healthy human individuals. TCRdb keeps only in-frame clones here, not all; method: immunoSEQ multiplex PCR. This sample yields some 1,600,000 clones, of which about 98% are seen a single time; roughly 0.45% belongs to the top ten. The sequenced sample was naive CD4+ T cells sorted from blood. The subset was: CD45RA+ positively selected. The receptors stem from a man under 40 in good health.

For this clone: This specimen includes other DNA sequences encoding the same CDR3. The genes are TRBV27 and TRBJ2-7; no definite D call. Germline-derived CDR1 and CDR2 are MNHEY and SMNVEV (reference sequence). Between the trimmed V and J ends, which lost 5 bases and 2 bases, there was a span of 10 bases. This CDR3 contains 13 residues. The CDR3 reads CASSPRGPYEQYF. The CDR3 nucleotides are TGTGCCAGCAGTCCCCGTGGACCCTACGAGCAGTACTTC.

The J gene is TRBJ2-5, the V gene TRBV18; the D is unclear. This CDR3 comprises 13 residues. V lost 6 bases to trimming and J lost 5 bases, with 13 bases between them. Germline lookup yields CDR1 KGHSH and CDR2 LQKENI. As DNA, the CDR3 is TGTGCCAGCTCCCGGGCCTATGGGGAGACCCAGTACTTC. It yields the protein CASSRAYGETQYF. The variable domain in full, with the rest retrieved from reference TRBV18 and TRBJ2-5, is NAGVMQNPRHLVRRRGQEARLRCSPMKGHSHVYWYRQLPEEGLKFMVYLQKENIIDESGMPKERFSAEFPKEGPSILRIQQVVRGDSAAYFCASSRAYGETQYFGPGTRLLVL.

The genes are TRBV7-2 and TRBJ2-1; 10 bases fit TRBD1. CDR1 SGHTA and CDR2 FQGNSA come from the germline V gene. V shed 6 bases and J 5 bases; nucleotides not matched to a gene: 7. CDR3 length: 15 residues. The CDR3 nucleotides read TGTGCCAGCAGAAGAGAGGGACAGGGGAACAATGAGCAGTTCTTC. Its protein product is CASRREGQGNNEQFF.

The V gene is TRBV29-1, the J gene TRBJ2-7; D gene ambiguous. The CDR3 sequence is 12 residues long. Trimming cost V 7 bases and J 2 bases, with 12 bases left between them. Germline V gene data show CDR1 as SQVTM and CDR2 as ANQGSEA. The CDR3 protein is CSGTDGAYEQYF. CDR3 bases: TGCAGCGGAACGGACGGAGCCTACGAGCAGTACTTC.

The CDR3 spells CASSHIGGPGTDTQYF. The CDR3 bases are TGTGCCAGTAGTCACATAGGGGGCCCCGGGACAGATACGCAGTATTTT. V is TRBV19 and J is TRBJ2-3; TRBD1 matches at 7 bases. Trimming cost V 5 bases and J 3 bases; bases outside gene matches: 11. Germline V gene sequence: CDR1 LNHDA, CDR2 SQIVND (reference sequence). The CDR3 covers 16 residues.

This chain connects TRBV28 to TRBJ2-7; the D gene is possibly TRBD1 (5 bases). Germline CDR1 and CDR2: MDHEN and SYDVKM. The V end was cut by 5 bases, the J end by 7 bases, with 15 bases between. CDR3 length: 13 residues. CDR3 sequence (DNA): TGTGCCAGCAGTGCACCGACCCCAGGGGAGCAGTACTTC. It encodes CASSAPTPGEQYF. The full variable domain, its missing parts supplied by reference TRBV28 and TRBJ2-7, is DVKVTQSSRYLVKRTGEKVFLECVQDMDHENMFWYRQDPGLGLRLIYFSYDVKMKEKGDIPEGYSVSREKKERFSLILESASTNQTSMYLCASSAPTPGEQYFGPGTRLTVT.

This clone came up once. Other DNA sequences within the sample encode an identical CDR3. This chain joins TRBV20-1 and TRBJ2-1; D uncertain. V shed 3 bases and J shed 8 bases, with 8 bases lying between them. This CDR3 has 11 residues. In germline, CDR1 is DFQATT, CDR2 SNEGSKA (reference sequence). CDR3 DNA sequence: TGCAGTGCTAGCTCTAGGTATGAGCAGTTCTTC. It yields the protein CSASSRYEQFF.

V gene TRBV6-1 combines with J gene TRBJ2-7; D unresolved. CDR3 length equals 14 residues. Trimming cost V 1 base and J 3 bases, with 10 bases left between them. Germline assignment: CDR1 MNHNS and CDR2 SASEGT. CDR3 nucleotide sequence: TGTGCCAGCAGTGAAGAGGGAAGCGACTACGAGCAGTACTTC. Translation gives CASSEEGSDYEQYF.

This clone appeared a single time. This chain connects TRBV28 to TRBJ2-7, with a possible D match to TRBD2 (5 bases). The V gene's germline CDR1 is MDHEN and CDR2 SYDVKM. This CDR3 comprises 18 residues. V was cut by 2 bases and J by 2 bases, with 22 bases left in between. The CDR3, as DNA: TGTGCCAGCAGTTTAGATGGCCCCGGGCGGGTTCAGACCTACGAGCAGTACTTC. It codes for CASSLDGPGRVQTYEQYF.

The rearrangement joins TRBV18 to TRBJ2-7, with TRBD2 as a possible D gene (6 bases). V lost 6 bases and J lost 0, with 21 bases in between. The germline gives CDR1 KGHSH, CDR2 LQKENI. CDR3 length equals 17 residues. The CDR3: CASSQISLFGSSYEQYF. The CDR3 DNA is TGTGCCAGCTCCCAGATAAGTTTATTCGGGAGCTCCTACGAGCAGTACTTC.

The chain employs TRBV2 and TRBJ2-7; TRBD1 aligns across 7 bases. This CDR3 is built from 14 residues. Germline V gene data show CDR1 as SNHLY and CDR2 as FYNNEI. With 4 bases clipped from V and 3 bases from J, the junction kept 6 bases outside the gene matches. The CDR3 region has the DNA TGTGCCAGCAGTGTGGGACAGACCTTCTACGAGCAGTACTTC. As protein: CASSVGQTFYEQYF.

The chain couples TRBV6-1 to TRBJ2-2, with 7 bases lining up with TRBD2. Germline values: CDR1 MNHNS, CDR2 SASEGT. The CDR3 covers 15 residues. With 6 bases clipped from V and 1 base from J, the junction kept 5 bases outside the gene matches. DNA for the CDR3: TGTGCCAGCAGCGTTCTAGCGGTGAACACCGGGGAGCTGTTTTTT. It is translated as CASSVLAVNTGELFF.

Concerning this clone: Other DNA sequences in the same sample also yield this CDR3. DNA of the CDR3: TGCGCCAGCAGCTTGGCCGGGCTAGCGGGGGGCAATGAGCAGTTCTTC. Amino acids: CASSLAGLAGGNEQFF. The chain has TRBV5-1 and TRBJ2-1; 11 bases map to TRBD2. With V trimmed by 0 bases and J by 6 bases, 5 bases remained unmatched. The CDR3 runs to 16 residues. Germline V gives CDR1 SGHRS, CDR2 YFSETQ.

This clone has only one observation. The chain has TRBV11-2 and TRBJ2-1, with D possibly being TRBD1 (6 bases). This CDR3 is built from 15 residues. CDR1 and CDR2 from the germline V gene are SGHAT and FQNNGV. Trimming took off 3 bases at V and 2 bases at J, with 11 bases between the two ends. The CDR3: CASSLDRTAYNEQFF. The CDR3 DNA reads as TGTGCCAGCAGCTTGGACCGGACAGCCTACAATGAGCAGTTCTTC.

The V gene is TRBV6-1, the J gene TRBJ1-5; weak D call: TRBD1 (6 bases). The germline gives CDR1 MNHNS, CDR2 SASEGT. The CDR3 covers 14 residues. Trimming cost V 5 bases and J 8 bases, with 16 bases left between them. DNA for the CDR3: TGTGCCAGCAGTCCCCGAGGGGGAATAAAGCCCCAGCATTTT. It is translated as CASSPRGGIKPQHF.

This clone was picked up one time. This sequence joins TRBV25-1 and TRBJ2-7; D remains unclear. V was cut by 8 bases and J by 1 base, with 0 bases left in between. The CDR3 consists of 9 residues. Germline CDR1 and CDR2: MGHDK and SYGVNS. The chain's CDR3 is CASSYEQYF. CDR3 nucleotides: TGTGCCAGCTCCTACGAGCAGTACTTC.

The chain is built from TRBV9 and TRBJ1-1, with 7 bases lining up with TRBD1. The length of the CDR3 is 15 residues. CDR1 SGDLS and CDR2 YYNGEE come from the germline V gene. The junction had 5 bases not matched to a gene; V was cut back by 3 bases and J by 0 bases. The CDR3 is CASSAHTGVNTEAFF. CDR3 bases: TGTGCCAGCAGCGCCCATACAGGGGTGAACACTGAAGCTTTCTTT.

Regarding this clone: The sample has other DNA sequences that encode this CDR3 too. CDR3 protein: CASSISSGSYEQYF. The CDR3 DNA reads as TGTGCCAGTAGTATTTCTAGCGGGTCCTACGAGCAGTACTTC. This rearrangement joins TRBV19 to TRBJ2-7; TRBD2 agrees at 8 bases. CDR3 length equals 14 residues. Germline lookup yields CDR1 LNHDA and CDR2 SQIVND (reference sequence). J was trimmed by 1 base and V by 3 bases; bases with no gene match: 2. Full variable domain (outside the CDR3, taken from reference TRBV19 and TRBJ2-7): DGGITQSPKYLFRKEGQNVTLSCEQNLNHDAMYWYRQDPGQGLRLIYYSQIVNDFQKGDIAEGYSVSREKKESFPLTVTSAQKNPTAFYLCASSISSGSYEQYFGPGTRLTVT.

V usage is TRBV27 and J usage is TRBJ2-7; TRBD1 agrees at 8 bases. Germline V lookup: CDR1 MNHEY, CDR2 SMNVEV (reference sequence). This CDR3 is built from 13 residues. Trimming at V came to 10 bases and at J to 4 bases, leaving 9 bases not matched to a gene. The CDR3: CATSDRGLYEQYF. DNA for the CDR3: TGTGCCACCTCCGACAGGGGACTTTACGAGCAGTACTTC.

This clone showed up just once. V is TRBV18 and J is TRBJ2-5; D gene uncertain. Trimming took off 5 bases at V and 5 bases at J, with 12 bases between the two ends. Germline V lookup: CDR1 KGHSH, CDR2 LQKENI. CDR3 length: 13 amino acids. CDR3 nucleotides: TGTGCCAGCTCATCAAAGACGGAGGAGACCCAGTACTTC. This codes for CASSSKTEETQYF. Based on the CDR3 plus reference TRBV18 and TRBJ2-5, the full variable domain is NAGVMQNPRHLVRRRGQEARLRCSPMKGHSHVYWYRQLPEEGLKFMVYLQKENIIDESGMPKERFSAEFPKEGPSILRIQQVVRGDSAAYFCASSSKTEETQYFGPGTRLLVL.

The genes are TRBV28 and TRBJ2-1; no clear D gene. The CDR3 covers 14 residues. CDR1 is MDHEN and CDR2 is SYDVKM in the germline V gene. Trimming pared 5 bases from V and 4 bases from J, leaving 12 bases between. The CDR3 nucleotides read TGTGCCAGCAGTCCTCAATGGCCATACAATGAGCAGTTCTTC. It is translated as CASSPQWPYNEQFF.

V and J are TRBV28 and TRBJ1-2; the D gene is possibly TRBD1 (5 bases). Trimming cost V 9 bases and J 5 bases, with 16 bases left between them. Germline assignment: CDR1 MDHEN and CDR2 SYDVKM. The CDR3 is 13 residues long. The CDR3 sequence is CASQSTRQYGYTF. CDR3 in DNA: TGTGCCAGTCAATCGACAAGACAGTATGGCTACACCTTC.

The chain has TRBV4-1 and TRBJ1-2; D is undetermined. The CDR3 spans 14 residues. With 8 bases removed from V and 4 bases from J, the gap between germline ends came to 17 bases. Germline assignment: CDR1 MGHRA and CDR2 YSYEKL. CDR3 in amino acids: CASQKVGQTYGYTF. The CDR3 DNA reads TGCGCCAGCCAAAAGGTCGGCCAGACCTATGGCTACACCTTC.

The chain is built from TRBV7-9 and TRBJ2-7, with 15 positions matching TRBD2. This CDR3 is built from 16 residues. Trimming removed 4 bases from V and 7 bases from J; junction bases left unmatched: 8. Per the germline V gene, CDR1 is SEHNR and CDR2 is FQNEAQ (reference sequence). The CDR3 DNA follows: TGTGCCAGCAGCTCATGGACTAGCGGGAGGGCAGGTGAGCAGTACTTC. Translating gives CASSSWTSGRAGEQYF.

V gene TRBV20-1 combines with J gene TRBJ1-4, with D uncertain. Germline V CDR1 and CDR2: DFQATT, SNEGSKA (reference sequence). This CDR3 contains 10 residues. Trimming took 3 bases from V and 8 from J, leaving 4 bases between them. CDR3 in amino acids: CSASSEKLFF. The CDR3, as DNA: TGCAGTGCTAGTAGCGAAAAACTGTTTTTT.

The rearrangement uses TRBV28 and TRBJ2-7, with 9 nucleotides matching TRBD2. Germline CDR1 reads MDHEN; CDR2 reads SYDVKM. This CDR3 has 16 residues. V shed 6 bases, J shed 3 bases, and the junction held 12 bases outside the gene matches. The CDR3 DNA reads as TGTGCCAGCAGCCCTATCGGACTAGCGAGCGGCTACGAGCAGTACTTC. As protein: CASSPIGLASGYEQYF.

CDR3: CASTGFLGETQYF. DNA for the CDR3: TGTGCCAGCACCGGGTTTCTGGGGGAGACCCAGTACTTC. This chain links TRBV6-1 with TRBJ2-5; D gene unclear. Trimming cost V 7 bases and J 5 bases, with 14 bases left between them. The CDR3 loop spans 13 amino acids. Germline CDR1 and CDR2: MNHNS and SASEGT.

The V and J genes are TRBV6-5 and TRBJ1-1; TRBD1 aligns across 8 bases. The CDR3 is 12 residues long. The germline CDR1 and CDR2 sequences are MNHEY and SVGAGI. Unmatched junction bases numbered 1, after V lost 4 bases and J lost 6 bases. The DNA of the CDR3 is TGTGCCAGCAGTTTACAGGGGGCTGAAGCTTTCTTT. Its translation is CASSLQGAEAFF.